This T cell receptor (beta chain) was captured by sequencing in a study of Graves' ophthalmopathy and Graves' hyperthyroidism. TCR beta CDR3 regions were amplified from RNA transcripts. The first round was an RT-PCR with HTBI primers, and the second round was a multiplex PCR. Each CDR3 protein is one row after TCRdb ran MiXCR on the multiplex PCR reads. The table has a few hundred thousand distinct CDR3 sequences, about 22% seen once. Other autoimmune diseases, uncontrolled infections, pregnancy or lactation ruled patients out of participation. This clonotype was seen more than once but under ten times. Sequencing was performed on peripheral blood. This sequence originates from a woman between 45 and 65 years old with Graves' ophthalmopathy.

CDR3 coding DNA: TGTGCCAGCAGCTTAAGGGACAGGGCATCCTACGAGCAGTACTTC. Translating it yields CASSLRDRASYEQYF. This rearrangement joins TRBV5-6 to TRBJ2-7, with 9 bases matching TRBD1. V gave up 2 bases and J gave up 1 base; unmatched junction bases: 4. Germline lookup yields CDR1 SGHDT and CDR2 YYEEEE. The CDR3 covers 15 residues.